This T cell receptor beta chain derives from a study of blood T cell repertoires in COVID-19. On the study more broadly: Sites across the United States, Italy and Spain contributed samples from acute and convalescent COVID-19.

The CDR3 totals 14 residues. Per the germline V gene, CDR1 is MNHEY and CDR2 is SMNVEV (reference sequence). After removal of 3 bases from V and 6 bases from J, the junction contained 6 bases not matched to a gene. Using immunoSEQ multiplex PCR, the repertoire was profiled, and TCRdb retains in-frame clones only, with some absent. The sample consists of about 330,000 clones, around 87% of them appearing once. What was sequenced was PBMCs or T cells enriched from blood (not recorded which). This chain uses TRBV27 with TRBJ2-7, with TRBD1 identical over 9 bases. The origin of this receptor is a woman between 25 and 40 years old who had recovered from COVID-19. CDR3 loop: CASSFQQGATEQYF. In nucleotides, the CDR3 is TGTGCCAGCAGTTTCCAACAGGGGGCAACCGAGCAGTACTTC.